This T cell receptor beta chain was sequenced in a study of lymphopenia after photon versus proton radiotherapy. Clones were read by immunoSEQ multiplex PCR, and TCRdb kept only the in-frame ones, dropping some. The sample holds tens of thousands of clones; 85% to 90% are singletons and the top ten take approximately 50%. With V trimmed by 6 bases and J by 0 bases, 18 bases remained unmatched. Germline V gene data show CDR1 as LNHDA and CDR2 as SQIVND (reference sequence). CDR3 length equals 21 residues. This sequence joins TRBV19 and TRBJ2-4; 12 positions match TRBD2. The sample was peripheral blood, taken from a patient treated with proton-based radiotherapy. The receptor comes from a woman aged 60-70 years with cholangiocarcinoma. Some clones in this sample may be carry-over from other donors' samples. The CDR3 bases are TGTGCCAGTAGAACCCCCCGGACTAGCGGGGTTGTGGCGGGAGCCAAAAACATTCAGTACTTC. It is translated as CASRTPRTSGVVAGAKNIQYF.